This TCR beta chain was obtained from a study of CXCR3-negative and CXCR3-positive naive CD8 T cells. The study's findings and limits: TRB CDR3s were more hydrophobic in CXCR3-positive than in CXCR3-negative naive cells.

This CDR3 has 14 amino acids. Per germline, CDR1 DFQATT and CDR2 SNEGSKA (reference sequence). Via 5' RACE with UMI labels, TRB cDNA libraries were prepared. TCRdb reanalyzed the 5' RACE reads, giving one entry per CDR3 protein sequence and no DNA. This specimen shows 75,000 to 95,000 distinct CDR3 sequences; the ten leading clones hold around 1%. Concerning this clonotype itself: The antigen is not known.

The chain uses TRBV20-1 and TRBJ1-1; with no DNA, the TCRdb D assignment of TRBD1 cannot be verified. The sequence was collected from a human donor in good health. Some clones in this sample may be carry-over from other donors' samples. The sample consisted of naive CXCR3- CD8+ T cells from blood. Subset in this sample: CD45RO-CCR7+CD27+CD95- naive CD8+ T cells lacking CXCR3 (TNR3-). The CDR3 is CSARSDRAQGKAFF.